This is a list of T cell receptor beta chains from one sample in a study of blood T cells in healthy people across ages. TCRdb reprocessed the 5' RACE reads with MiXCR, giving one entry per CDR3 protein. The sample includes approximately 790,000 distinct CDR3 sequences, 55% to 65% of them seen just once. The sample comprised blood. Every receptor here comes from a man aged 30 to 45 in good health. Both conserved end residues are part of each CDR3. Fields, in order: CDR3 protein, CDR3 DNA, D gene, clone size, V gene, J gene. D genes are given only for firm matches. The size field is filled for only some rows; it gives once, few, many or a size class.

cdr3_aa: CSASLTSGGAGQYF
cdr3_nt: TGCAGTGCTAGCCTTACTAGCGGGGGCGCCGGGCAGTACTTC
d_call: TRBD2
clone_size: .
v_call: TRBV20-1
j_call: TRBJ2-7

cdr3_aa: CAISETKTGALYGYTF
cdr3_nt: TGTGCCATCAGTGAGACCAAGACGGGGGCCCTCTATGGCTACACCTTC
d_call: .
clone_size: .
v_call: TRBV10-3
j_call: TRBJ1-2

cdr3_aa: CAISDVGRGYGYTF
cdr3_nt: TGTGCCATCAGTGATGTGGGCAGGGGATATGGCTACACCTTC
d_call: .
clone_size: .
v_call: TRBV10-3
j_call: TRBJ1-2

cdr3_aa: CASSTHGTPQETQYF
cdr3_nt: TGTGCCAGCAGCACCCACGGGACTCCGCAAGAGACCCAGTACTTC
d_call: .
clone_size: few
v_call: TRBV5-5
j_call: TRBJ2-5

cdr3_aa: CASSPPGGRQETQYF
cdr3_nt: TGTGCCAGCAGCCCTCCTGGAGGGCGCCAAGAGACCCAGTACTTC
d_call: .
clone_size: .
v_call: TRBV9
j_call: TRBJ2-5

cdr3_aa: CASTRRTGDYGYTF
cdr3_nt: TGTGCCAGCACCCGGCGGACAGGGGACTATGGCTACACCTTC
d_call: TRBD1
clone_size: .
v_call: TRBV28
j_call: TRBJ1-2

cdr3_aa: CASSGGHGSTEAFF
cdr3_nt: TGTGCCAGCAGCGGGGGCCACGGGAGCACTGAAGCTTTCTTT
d_call: .
clone_size: .
v_call: TRBV9
j_call: TRBJ1-1

cdr3_aa: CASKPGHFTDTQYF
cdr3_nt: TGTGCCAGCAAACCGGGACACTTTACAGATACGCAGTATTTT
d_call: .
clone_size: .
v_call: TRBV27
j_call: TRBJ2-3

cdr3_aa: CASSLDRGRGSSPLHF
cdr3_nt: TGCGCCAGCAGCTTGGACAGGGGGCGAGGAAGTTCACCCCTCCACTTT
d_call: TRBD1
clone_size: .
v_call: TRBV5-1
j_call: TRBJ1-6

cdr3_aa: CSASPPGPGTYGYTF
cdr3_nt: TGCAGTGCTAGCCCCCCGGGACCCGGCACCTATGGCTACACCTTC
d_call: .
clone_size: .
v_call: TRBV20-1
j_call: TRBJ1-2

cdr3_aa: CASSFVSLDPYEQYF
cdr3_nt: TGTGCCAGCAGTTTCGTGTCGTTGGACCCCTACGAGCAGTACTTC
d_call: .
clone_size: .
v_call: TRBV28
j_call: TRBJ2-7

cdr3_aa: CASSPQNPKETQYF
cdr3_nt: TGTGCCAGCAGTCCCCAGAATCCTAAAGAGACCCAGTACTTC
d_call: .
clone_size: .
v_call: TRBV28
j_call: TRBJ2-5

cdr3_aa: CASSPLAGGLQETQYF
cdr3_nt: TGTGCCAGCAGTCCGCTAGCGGGAGGCCTACAAGAGACCCAGTACTTC
d_call: TRBD2
clone_size: .
v_call: TRBV27
j_call: TRBJ2-5

cdr3_aa: CASSQGSGGTQETQYF
cdr3_nt: TGTGCCAGCAGCCAAGGGTCAGGGGGAACCCAAGAGACCCAGTACTTC
d_call: TRBD1
clone_size: .
v_call: TRBV14
j_call: TRBJ2-5

cdr3_aa: CASSQANSDFSFASEKLFF
cdr3_nt: TGTGCCAGCAGCCAAGCAAACTCAGACTTTTCTTTCGCGTCCGAAAAACTGTTTTTT
d_call: .
clone_size: few
v_call: TRBV3-1
j_call: TRBJ1-4

cdr3_aa: CASSLGVDLGGSNEQFF
cdr3_nt: TGCGCCAGCAGCTTGGGTGTGGACTTGGGGGGCTCCAATGAGCAGTTCTTC
d_call: .
clone_size: few
v_call: TRBV5-1
j_call: TRBJ2-1

cdr3_aa: CSGTGGLTDTQYF
cdr3_nt: TGCAGCGGAACGGGGGGCCTCACAGATACGCAGTATTTT
d_call: .
clone_size: .
v_call: TRBV29-1
j_call: TRBJ2-3

cdr3_aa: CASSYTAGEQFF
cdr3_nt: TGTGCCAGCAGTTACACGGCTGGTGAGCAGTTCTTC
d_call: .
clone_size: .
v_call: TRBV6-5
j_call: TRBJ2-1

cdr3_aa: CSASRQGANVLTF
cdr3_nt: TGCAGTGCTAGTAGACAGGGGGCCAACGTCCTGACTTTC
d_call: .
clone_size: .
v_call: TRBV20-1
j_call: TRBJ2-6

cdr3_aa: CASSYGASVYYGYTF
cdr3_nt: TGTGCCAGCAGTTACGGTGCCAGCGTATACTATGGCTACACCTTC
d_call: .
clone_size: .
v_call: TRBV6-2/TRBV6-3
j_call: TRBJ1-2

cdr3_aa: CASSQGHRETYEQYF
cdr3_nt: TGCGCCAGCAGCCAAGGTCACAGGGAAACCTACGAGCAGTACTTC
d_call: .
clone_size: once
v_call: TRBV4-1
j_call: TRBJ2-7

cdr3_aa: CASSPGLSSYNEKLFF
cdr3_nt: TGCGCCAGCAGCCCCGGACTAAGCAGCTATAATGAAAAACTGTTTTTT
d_call: .
clone_size: .
v_call: TRBV5-1
j_call: TRBJ1-4

cdr3_aa: CSAPFHNEQFF
cdr3_nt: TGCAGTGCTCCCTTTCACAATGAGCAGTTCTTC
d_call: .
clone_size: .
v_call: TRBV20-1
j_call: TRBJ2-1

cdr3_aa: CATSRAGTGSTEAFF
cdr3_nt: TGTGCCACCAGCAGGGCCGGGACAGGGAGTACTGAAGCTTTCTTT
d_call: TRBD1
clone_size: .
v_call: TRBV15
j_call: TRBJ1-1

cdr3_aa: CASSLPRTALSGANVLTF
cdr3_nt: TGTGCCAGCAGCCTCCCTCGGACAGCCCTCTCTGGGGCCAATGTCCTGACTTTC
d_call: .
clone_size: .
v_call: TRBV7-9
j_call: TRBJ2-6

cdr3_aa: CSVAPSANEQYF
cdr3_nt: TGCAGCGTTGCCCCCTCGGCCAATGAGCAGTACTTC
d_call: .
clone_size: .
v_call: TRBV29-1
j_call: TRBJ2-7

cdr3_aa: CASSTTSGNEQYF
cdr3_nt: TGTGCCAGCAGCACGACTAGCGGGAACGAGCAGTACTTC
d_call: TRBD2
clone_size: .
v_call: TRBV4-2
j_call: TRBJ2-7

cdr3_aa: CSATPRGRGTTEAFF
cdr3_nt: TGCAGTGCTACCCCCCGGGGCCGGGGTACCACTGAAGCTTTCTTT
d_call: .
clone_size: .
v_call: TRBV20-1
j_call: TRBJ1-1

cdr3_aa: CASSPIKGSYEQYF
cdr3_nt: TGCGCCAGCAGCCCAATAAAGGGTTCCTACGAGCAGTACTTC
d_call: .
clone_size: few
v_call: TRBV5-1
j_call: TRBJ2-7

cdr3_aa: CASSSILRGDNEQFF
cdr3_nt: TGTGCCAGCAGCTCTATACTTAGGGGAGACAATGAGCAGTTCTTC
d_call: .
clone_size: .
v_call: TRBV7-9
j_call: TRBJ2-1

cdr3_aa: CATPQGSTDTQYF
cdr3_nt: TGTGCCACACCCCAGGGGTCGACAGATACGCAGTATTTT
d_call: .
clone_size: .
v_call: TRBV10-3
j_call: TRBJ2-3

cdr3_aa: CASSANDRGRGGYTF
cdr3_nt: TGTGCCAGCAGCGCAAACGACAGGGGGAGAGGAGGCTACACCTTC
d_call: TRBD1
clone_size: .
v_call: TRBV9
j_call: TRBJ1-2

cdr3_aa: CASSLGLAEEQFF
cdr3_nt: TGTGCCAGCAGCTTAGGTCTCGCAGAGGAGCAGTTCTTC
d_call: .
clone_size: .
v_call: TRBV7-8
j_call: TRBJ2-1

cdr3_aa: CSAQGQPQHF
cdr3_nt: TGCAGTGCTCAAGGACAGCCCCAGCATTTT
d_call: .
clone_size: .
v_call: TRBV20-1
j_call: TRBJ1-5

cdr3_aa: CASSPPGTAVNIQYF
cdr3_nt: TGTGCCAGCAGTCCCCCCGGGACAGCCGTAAACATTCAGTACTTC
d_call: TRBD1
clone_size: few
v_call: TRBV12-3/TRBV12-4
j_call: TRBJ2-4

cdr3_aa: CASSQEVGLLGQPQHF
cdr3_nt: TGCGCCAGCAGCCAAGAGGTTGGGCTCCTCGGGCAGCCCCAGCATTTT
d_call: .
clone_size: .
v_call: TRBV4-3
j_call: TRBJ1-5

cdr3_aa: CASSSGTSGRGDEQFF
cdr3_nt: TGTGCCAGCAGCTCAGGAACTAGCGGGCGAGGCGATGAGCAGTTCTTC
d_call: TRBD2
clone_size: few
v_call: TRBV7-2
j_call: TRBJ2-1

cdr3_aa: CASSPGTSVLEETQYF
cdr3_nt: TGTGCCAGCAGCCCCGGGACTAGCGTCTTGGAAGAGACCCAGTACTTC
d_call: TRBD2
clone_size: .
v_call: TRBV9
j_call: TRBJ2-5

cdr3_aa: CASSYPSGYEQYF
cdr3_nt: TGTGCCAGCAGTTACCCCAGCGGCTACGAGCAGTACTTC
d_call: .
clone_size: .
v_call: TRBV6-6
j_call: TRBJ2-7

cdr3_aa: CATVSRQGPRGRGYTF
cdr3_nt: TGTGCCACCGTTTCCCGCCAGGGCCCACGGGGTCGGGGCTACACCTTC
d_call: .
clone_size: .
v_call: TRBV6-5
j_call: TRBJ1-2

cdr3_aa: CSARSFNSPLHF
cdr3_nt: TGCAGTGCCAGGAGCTTTAATTCACCCCTCCACTTT
d_call: .
clone_size: few
v_call: TRBV20-1
j_call: TRBJ1-6

cdr3_aa: CATSDPGQGPLEQYF
cdr3_nt: TGTGCCACCAGTGATCCTGGACAGGGGCCTTTGGAGCAGTACTTC
d_call: TRBD1
clone_size: .
v_call: TRBV24-1
j_call: TRBJ2-5

cdr3_aa: CASSLLPTDRPNEQFF
cdr3_nt: TGTGCCAGCAGCCTCCTGCCGACCGACAGGCCCAATGAGCAGTTCTTC
d_call: .
clone_size: .
v_call: TRBV14
j_call: TRBJ2-1

cdr3_aa: CSVEDNGYEQYF
cdr3_nt: TGCAGCGTTGAAGATAACGGCTACGAGCAGTACTTC
d_call: .
clone_size: many
v_call: TRBV29-1
j_call: TRBJ2-7

cdr3_aa: CASSLDYRNEQFF
cdr3_nt: TGCGCCAGCAGCCTGGACTACCGAAATGAGCAGTTCTTC
d_call: .
clone_size: .
v_call: TRBV4-3
j_call: TRBJ2-1

cdr3_aa: CSAAGGSNYEQHF
cdr3_nt: TGCAGTGCTGCCGGGGGGTCGAACTACGAGCAGCACTTC
d_call: TRBD2
clone_size: .
v_call: TRBV20-1
j_call: TRBJ2-7

cdr3_aa: CASSVAVAGGQGDTQYF
cdr3_nt: TGTGCCAGCAGCGTAGCTGTTGCGGGGGGGCAGGGAGATACGCAGTATTTT
d_call: TRBD2
clone_size: .
v_call: TRBV9
j_call: TRBJ2-3

cdr3_aa: CASRPTGTGGLNTF
cdr3_nt: TGTGCCAGCAGACCTACCGGGACAGGGGGCCTGAACACCTTC
d_call: TRBD1
clone_size: .
v_call: TRBV9
j_call: TRBJ1-2

cdr3_aa: CASSQDVWEGYYEQYF
cdr3_nt: TGCGCCAGCAGCCAAGACGTCTGGGAGGGGTACTACGAGCAGTACTTC
d_call: TRBD2
clone_size: .
v_call: TRBV4-1
j_call: TRBJ2-7

cdr3_aa: CASSLGKGFEQYF
cdr3_nt: TGTGCCAGCAGCTTAGGGAAGGGGTTCGAGCAGTACTTC
d_call: .
clone_size: once
v_call: TRBV7-2
j_call: TRBJ2-7

cdr3_aa: CASGSTGGDFRGYTF
cdr3_nt: TGTGCCAGCGGTTCGACAGGGGGCGATTTTAGGGGCTACACCTTC
d_call: TRBD1
clone_size: .
v_call: TRBV9
j_call: TRBJ1-2

cdr3_aa: CASSWGQGRGETQYF
cdr3_nt: TGTGCCAGCAGCTGGGGACAGGGTAGAGGAGAGACCCAGTACTTC
d_call: TRBD1
clone_size: .
v_call: TRBV13
j_call: TRBJ2-5

cdr3_aa: CSAPLTDLYGYTF
cdr3_nt: TGCAGTGCTCCTCTGACAGACCTCTATGGCTACACCTTC
d_call: .
clone_size: .
v_call: TRBV20-1
j_call: TRBJ1-2